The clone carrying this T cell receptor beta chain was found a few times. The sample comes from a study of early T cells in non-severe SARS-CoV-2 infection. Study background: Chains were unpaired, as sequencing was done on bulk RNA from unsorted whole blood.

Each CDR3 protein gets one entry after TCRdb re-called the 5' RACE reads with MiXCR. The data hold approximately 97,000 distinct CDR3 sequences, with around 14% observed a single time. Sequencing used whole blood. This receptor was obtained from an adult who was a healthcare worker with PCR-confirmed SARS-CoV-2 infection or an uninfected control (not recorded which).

The CDR3 spells CASSHYPGDEKLFF. The CDR3 DNA follows: TGTGCCAGCAGTCACTATCCAGGGGATGAAAAACTGTTTTTT. The genes are TRBV13 and TRBJ1-4; possibly TRBD1 for D (6 bases). The V gene's germline CDR1 is PRHDT and CDR2 FYEKMQ (reference sequence). This CDR3 spans 14 amino acids. The V end lost 6 bases, the J end lost 6 bases, and 14 bases lay between the germline ends.